A selection of T cell receptor beta chains follows, all from one sample in a study of T cell repertoires in cytomegalovirus infection. For these TCRs, the target antigens are not known. TCRdb ran MiXCR on the reads and lists one entry per CDR3 protein. The sample includes 700,000 to 850,000 distinct CDR3 sequences, approximately 30% of them seen just once. This sample comprised cultured CD8+ T cells from PBMCs, obtained from culture after CMV antigen stimulation. These receptors originate from a human donor in good health (CMV status not recorded). Some clones in this sample may be carry-over from other donors' samples. The CDR3 runs from the conserved cysteine through the conserved F or W. D genes are given only for firm matches. Only some rows state a clone size, as once, few, many or a class for expanded clones.

V,size,D,J,CDR3,DNA
TRBV6-5,many,TRBD2,TRBJ2-5,CASSYREGGGAKTQYF,TGTGCCAGCAGTTACAGAGAGGGCGGGGGGGCGAAGACCCAGTACTTC
TRBV6-6,.,.,TRBJ1-2,CASSSQLGWVTDGYTF,TGTGCCAGCAGCTCCCAGCTTGGGTGGGTTACGGATGGCTACACCTTC
TRBV7-2,.,TRBD1,TRBJ1-1,CASSIFRGLGFSEAFF,TGTGCCAGCAGCATCTTCAGGGGGTTAGGTTTTTCTGAAGCTTTCTTT
TRBV7-2,many,.,TRBJ2-5,CASTSVGGQETQYF,TGTGCCAGCACCTCCGTTGGAGGTCAAGAGACCCAGTACTTC
TRBV7-2,many,.,TRBJ1-6,CASLRPGGDSPLHF,TGTGCTTCACTGCGGCCCGGCGGGGATTCACCCCTCCACTTT
TRBV10-2,few,TRBD1,TRBJ1-2,CASTGDRDDYGYTF,TGCGCCAGCACCGGAGACAGGGATGACTATGGCTACACCTTC
TRBV7-9,.,.,TRBJ1-1,CASFGVGQNTEAFF,TGTGCCAGCTTTGGGGTCGGACAGAACACTGAAGCTTTCTTT
TRBV7-2,many,.,TRBJ2-1,CASSPHYGVDNEQFF,TGTGCCAGCAGCCCTCATTACGGGGTAGACAATGAGCAGTTCTTC
TRBV13,.,.,TRBJ2-1,CASSFGLGGNEQFF,TGTGCCAGCAGCTTTGGACTGGGTGGCAATGAGCAGTTCTTC
TRBV27,.,TRBD2,TRBJ2-3,CASSSTTSGDTQYF,TGTGCCAGCAGTTCCACGACTAGCGGAGATACGCAGTATTTT
TRBV9,few,.,TRBJ1-5,CASSVEGFQPQHF,TGTGCCAGCAGCGTAGAGGGATTTCAGCCCCAGCATTTT
TRBV5-1,.,.,TRBJ2-5,CASSLVRARKETQYF,TGCGCCAGCAGCTTGGTCCGGGCCCGGAAAGAGACCCAGTACTTC
TRBV20-1,.,.,TRBJ2-1,CSARERGLNEQFF,TGCAGTGCTAGAGAGAGGGGACTCAATGAGCAGTTCTTC
TRBV7-8,many,.,TRBJ2-1,CASSLETLGDQFF,TGTGCCAGCAGCTTAGAAACCTTAGGGGATCAGTTCTTC
TRBV7-9,.,.,TRBJ2-2,CASSPGGGTGELFF,TGTGCCAGCAGCCCAGGTGGGGGGACCGGGGAGCTGTTTTTT
TRBV7-9,many,.,TRBJ2-3,CASSSTPRSTDTQYF,TGTGCCAGCAGCTCGACTCCTCGTAGCACAGATACGCAGTATTTT
TRBV2,.,.,TRBJ1-5,CASSDRGGYSNQPQHF,TGTGCCAGCAGTGACCGCGGGGGTTATAGCAATCAGCCCCAGCATTTT
TRBV6-5,many,TRBD1,TRBJ1-1,CASRNNRGLNTEAFF,TGTGCCAGCAGAAATAACAGGGGCCTGAACACTGAAGCTTTCTTT
TRBV6-1,few,.,TRBJ2-2,CASSAKGVANTGELFF,TGTGCCAGCAGTGCTAAAGGCGTTGCGAACACCGGGGAGCTGTTTTTT
TRBV3-1,.,TRBD2,TRBJ2-3,CASSNYSGGAADTQYF,TGTGCCAGCAGCAATTATAGCGGGGGGGCAGCAGATACGCAGTATTTT
TRBV27,.,TRBD2,TRBJ2-1,CANSFGSAGGGYNEQFF,TGTGCCAACAGTTTCGGATCAGCGGGAGGGGGCTACAATGAGCAGTTCTTC
TRBV10-3,.,.,TRBJ2-3,CAISGDGTSTDTQYF,TGTGCCATCAGTGGGGACGGTACTAGCACAGATACGCAGTATTTT
TRBV7-6,.,.,TRBJ1-2,CASSPLLGQPNYGYTF,TGTGCCAGCAGCCCCCTTTTGGGCCAACCCAACTATGGCTACACCTTC
TRBV6-2/TRBV6-3,few,TRBD2,TRBJ2-2,CASIRGGSGELFF,TGTGCCAGCATCCGGGGGGGATCCGGGGAGCTGTTTTTT
TRBV7-2,many,TRBD2,TRBJ2-3,CASSSPPAGVGRTDTQYF,TGTGCCAGCAGCTCCCCTCCGGCGGGGGTGGGTCGGACAGATACGCAGTATTTT
TRBV5-6,.,TRBD2,TRBJ2-1,CASSLSGGGASHLYNEQFF,TGTGCCAGCAGCTTGTCAGGCGGGGGTGCTTCTCACCTCTACAATGAGCAGTTCTTC
TRBV25-1,few,.,TRBJ1-1,CASSGGTLQIRNTEAFF,TGTGCCAGCAGTGGAGGGACATTACAAATTCGGAACACTGAAGCTTTCTTT
TRBV6-5,.,.,TRBJ2-5,CASSYRGDRRETQYF,TGTGCCAGCAGTTACCGCGGGGATAGGAGGGAGACCCAGTACTTC
TRBV7-9,few,.,TRBJ2-1,CASKDSVAYNEQFF,TGTGCCAGCAAAGATAGCGTAGCCTACAATGAGCAGTTCTTC
TRBV6-2/TRBV6-3,.,TRBD1,TRBJ1-1,CASSLGGQGIWKNTEAFF,TGTGCCAGCAGCCTGGGGGGACAGGGGATTTGGAAAAACACTGAAGCTTTCTTT
TRBV27,.,.,TRBJ1-5,CASGPGAWQPQHF,TGTGCCAGCGGGCCAGGGGCCTGGCAGCCCCAGCATTTT
TRBV12-3/TRBV12-4,.,TRBD2,TRBJ2-5,CASSRFISGAEETQYF,TGTGCCAGCAGTCGATTTATTAGCGGGGCGGAAGAGACCCAGTACTTC
TRBV27,.,.,TRBJ1-5,CASRDRAYSNQPQHF,TGTGCCAGCAGGGACCGTGCCTATAGCAATCAGCCCCAGCATTTT
TRBV20-1,.,.,TRBJ2-3,CSARGRVEDTQYF,TGCAGTGCTAGAGGACGAGTGGAAGATACGCAGTATTTT
TRBV9,many,TRBD1,TRBJ1-1,CASSVGQGGTEAFF,TGCGCCAGCAGCGTGGGACAGGGGGGGACTGAAGCTTTCTTT
TRBV25-1,.,TRBD1,TRBJ2-2,CANSDHRGVTGELFF,TGTGCCAACAGTGACCACAGGGGGGTTACCGGGGAGCTGTTTTTT
TRBV5-4,.,.,TRBJ2-1,CASSLIEENEQFF,TGTGCCAGCAGCTTGATTGAAGAAAATGAGCAGTTCTTC
TRBV7-6,.,.,TRBJ1-2,CASSSGGAEYGYTF,TGTGCCAGCAGTTCCGGGGGGGCCGAGTATGGCTACACCTTC
TRBV7-9,.,.,TRBJ2-3,CASSSDLGDTQYF,TGTGCCAGCAGCTCCGACCTTGGGGATACGCAGTATTTT
TRBV6-5,.,.,TRBJ2-3,CASSYTKGYLGTDTQYF,TGTGCCAGCAGTTACACCAAAGGGTACCTCGGCACAGATACGCAGTATTTT
TRBV15,.,TRBD1,TRBJ2-3,CATGRTGSDTQYF,TGTGCCACCGGAAGGACAGGGTCGGATACGCAGTATTTT
TRBV7-8,few,TRBD2,TRBJ2-7,CASSPTRAGRGGYEQYF,TGTGCCAGCAGCCCGACCCGCGCGGGCCGGGGGGGCTACGAGCAGTACTTC
TRBV7-4,.,.,TRBJ1-5,CASSPGLGGSNQPQHF,TGTGCCAGCAGCCCTGGACTTGGGGGTAGCAATCAGCCCCAGCATTTT
TRBV15,few,.,TRBJ1-1,CATSRDENTEAFF,TGTGCCACCAGCAGAGACGAAAACACTGAAGCTTTCTTT
TRBV27,.,.,TRBJ1-2,CASSLGFVGYGYTF,TGTGCCAGCAGTTTAGGGTTCGTGGGGTATGGCTACACCTTC
TRBV4-3,.,.,TRBJ2-6,CASSRGTDGPGANVLTF,TGCGCCAGCAGCCGAGGGACGGATGGCCCTGGGGCCAACGTCCTGACTTTC
TRBV9,.,.,TRBJ2-1,CASSVDSSFNEQFF,TGTGCCAGCAGCGTAGACTCTAGCTTCAATGAGCAGTTCTTC
TRBV7-2,.,TRBD1,TRBJ1-5,CASSLWDRDQPQHF,TGTGCCAGCAGCTTGTGGGACAGGGATCAGCCCCAGCATTTT
TRBV6-5,.,.,TRBJ1-2,CASSYSNRDYTF,TGTGCCAGCAGTTACTCAAACAGGGACTACACCTTC
TRBV12-3/TRBV12-4,.,.,TRBJ1-2,CASSLGGDYTF,TGTGCCAGCAGTTTAGGGGGGGACTACACCTTC
TRBV7-6,once,.,TRBJ2-1,CVSSFLGNEQFF,TGTGTCAGCAGCTTTTTGGGAAATGAGCAGTTCTTC
TRBV24-1,.,TRBD1,TRBJ2-2,CATSDSAGTGTTGELFF,TGTGCCACCAGTGATTCCGCCGGGACAGGGACCACCGGGGAGCTGTTTTTT
TRBV27,.,TRBD1,TRBJ2-1,CATASFGTEYNKQFF,TGTGCCACCGCCTCGTTCGGGACAGAATACAATAAGCAGTTCTTC
TRBV7-9,few,.,TRBJ2-7,CASSPTWTATYEQYF,TGTGCCAGCAGCCCGACCTGGACAGCTACCTACGAGCAGTACTTC
TRBV5-6,few,TRBD2,TRBJ2-3,CASSLIRLAGGTDTQYF,TGTGCCAGCAGCTTAATTCGACTAGCGGGGGGCACAGATACGCAGTATTTT